This T cell receptor beta chain emerged from a study of blood T cell repertoires in COVID-19. Study information: Samples came from the United States, Italy and Spain, spanning acute and convalescent COVID-19.

With V trimmed by 1 base and J by 3 bases, 3 bases remained unmatched. Germline values: CDR1 SGHNT, CDR2 YYREEE (reference sequence). The CDR3 consists of 15 residues. Measured with immunoSEQ multiplex PCR; TCRdb has only the in-frame clones, and not every one. The sample consists of about 98,000 clones, roughly 85% of them appearing once. J is TRBJ1-1 and V is TRBV5-4; 10 nucleotides agree with TRBD1. The specimen sequenced was peripheral blood. The TCR comes from a man in his 70s with acute or convalescent COVID-19. The CDR3 DNA reads as TGTGCCAGCAGCTTGCCTGACAGGGGGCACACTGAAGCTTTCTTT. Protein sequence: CASSLPDRGHTEAFF.